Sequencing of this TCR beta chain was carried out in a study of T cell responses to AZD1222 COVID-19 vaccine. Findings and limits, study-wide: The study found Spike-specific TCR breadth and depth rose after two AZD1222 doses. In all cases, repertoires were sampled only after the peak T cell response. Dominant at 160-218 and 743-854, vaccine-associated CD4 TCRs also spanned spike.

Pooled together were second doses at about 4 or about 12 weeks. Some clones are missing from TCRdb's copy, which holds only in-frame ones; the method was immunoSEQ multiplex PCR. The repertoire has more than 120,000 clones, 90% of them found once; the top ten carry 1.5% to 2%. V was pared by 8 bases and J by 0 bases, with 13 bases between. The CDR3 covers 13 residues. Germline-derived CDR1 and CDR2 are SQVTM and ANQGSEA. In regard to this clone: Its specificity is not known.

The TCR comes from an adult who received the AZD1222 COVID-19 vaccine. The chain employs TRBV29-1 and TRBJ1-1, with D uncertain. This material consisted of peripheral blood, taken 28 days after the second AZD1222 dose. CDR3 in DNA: TGCAGCCCTTATGGGGTTATGAACACTGAAGCTTTCTTT. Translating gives CSPYGVMNTEAFF. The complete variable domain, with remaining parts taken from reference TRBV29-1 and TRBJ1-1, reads SAVISQKPSRDICQRGTSLTIQCQVDSQVTMMFWYRQQPGQSLTLIATANQGSEATYESGFVIDKFPISRPNLTFSTLTVSNMSPEDSSIYLCSPYGVMNTEAFFGQGTRLTVV.